This T cell receptor beta chain is drawn from a study of identical twins. Only healthy Caucasians were included as donors. A universal primer binding site was introduced by template switching. The final cDNA contained unique molecular identifiers. One entry per CDR3 protein, called by TCRdb with MiXCR from the 5' RACE reads. Among hundreds of thousands of distinct CDR3 sequences listed, over 9% were seen once. Regarding this clonotype: Its specificity is unknown.

CDR1 SGHAT and CDR2 FQNNGV come from the germline V gene. With 0 bases removed from V and 5 bases from J, the gap between germline ends came to 13 bases. CDR3 length equals 15 residues. Notes on the study in general: Fewer insertions marked abundant cord blood beta clonotypes; young adult naive trended weakly, memory not at all.

These data also featured in a second study, about yellow fever vaccine responses in identical twins. That work adds: Reported findings indicate that twins' vaccine T cell responses seemed partially convergent, partially personalized.

Sequences were obtained from CD8+ T cells sorted from blood. The chain couples TRBV11-2 to TRBJ2-5; D gene uncertain. This receptor was identified in a woman between 18 and 29 years old in good health. Here the CDR3 DNA reads TGTGCCAGCAGCTTAGAGTGGCGAACACGCGAGACCCAGTACTTC. Translated, it gives CASSLEWRTRETQYF. The complete variable domain, with remaining parts taken from reference TRBV11-2 and TRBJ2-5, reads EAGVAQSPRYKIIEKRQSVAFWCNPISGHATLYWYQQILGQGPKLLIQFQNNGVVDDSQLPKDRFSAERLKGVDSTLKIQPAKLEDSAVYLCASSLEWRTRETQYFGPGTRLLVL.